This TCR beta chain was identified during a study of blood T cell repertoires in COVID-19. Study at large: The samples span acute and convalescent COVID-19 from the United States, Italy and Spain.

Clones were read by immunoSEQ multiplex PCR, and TCRdb kept only the in-frame ones, dropping some. The sample yields around 180,000 clones, approximately 80% seen once. Cohorts were assigned according to the clinical history that participants reported. Donors of Cohort 3 who recovered were those that had two negative PCRs, clearance, or symptom resolution. The germline V and J ends were trimmed by 0 bases and 4 bases, with 16 bases remaining between them. This CDR3 region has 16 residues. Germline lookup yields CDR1 SGHRS and CDR2 YFSETQ. The sample comprised PBMCs or T cells enriched from blood (not recorded which). The TCR originated in a man aged 50 to 60 who had recovered from COVID-19. The chain combines TRBV5-1 with TRBJ1-1; possible D gene TRBD1, 6 bases. CDR3 loop: CASSLVPGDLVTEAFF. The CDR3 DNA is TGCGCCAGCAGCTTGGTCCCAGGGGATCTTGTCACTGAAGCTTTCTTT.